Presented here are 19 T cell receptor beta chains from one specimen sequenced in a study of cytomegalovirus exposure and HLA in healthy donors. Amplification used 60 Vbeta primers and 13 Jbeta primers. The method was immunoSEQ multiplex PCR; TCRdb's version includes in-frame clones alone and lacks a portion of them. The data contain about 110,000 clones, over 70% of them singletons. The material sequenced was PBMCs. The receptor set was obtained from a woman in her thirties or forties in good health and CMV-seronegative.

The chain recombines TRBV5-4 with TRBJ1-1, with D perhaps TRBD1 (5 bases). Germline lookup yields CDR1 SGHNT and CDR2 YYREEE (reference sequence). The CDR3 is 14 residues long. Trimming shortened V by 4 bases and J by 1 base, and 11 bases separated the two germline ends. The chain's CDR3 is CASSLDTGNTEAFF. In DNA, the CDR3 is TGTGCCAGCAGCCTCGATACAGGGAACACTGAAGCTTTCTTT.

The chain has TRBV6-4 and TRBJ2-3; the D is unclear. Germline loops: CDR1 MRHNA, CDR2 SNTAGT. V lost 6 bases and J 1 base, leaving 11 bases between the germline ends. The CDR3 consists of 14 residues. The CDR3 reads CASSPGPGTDTQYF. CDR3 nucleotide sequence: TGTGCCAGCAGCCCCGGTCCTGGCACAGATACGCAGTATTTT.

The CDR3: CSVGEGNTEAFF. CDR3 in DNA: TGCAGCGTTGGGGAGGGGAACACTGAAGCTTTCTTT. The rearrangement uses TRBV29-1 and TRBJ1-1; D gene unclear. Germline V gives CDR1 SQVTM, CDR2 ANQGSEA. The germline V and J ends were trimmed by 4 bases and 1 base, with 7 bases remaining between them. CDR3 length equals 12 residues.

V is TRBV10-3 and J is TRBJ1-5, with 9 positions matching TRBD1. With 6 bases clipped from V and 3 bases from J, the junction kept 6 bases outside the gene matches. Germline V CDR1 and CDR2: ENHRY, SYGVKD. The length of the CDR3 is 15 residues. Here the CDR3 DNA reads TGTGCCATCAGACCCGGACAGGGGATCAATCAGCCCCAGCATTTT. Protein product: CAIRPGQGINQPQHF.

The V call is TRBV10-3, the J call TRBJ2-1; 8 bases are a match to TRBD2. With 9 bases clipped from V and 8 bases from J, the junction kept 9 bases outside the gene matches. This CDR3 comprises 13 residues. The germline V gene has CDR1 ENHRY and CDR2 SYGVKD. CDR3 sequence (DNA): TGTGCCATAACGGGAGGGCCAGATTATGAGCAGTTCTTC. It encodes CAITGGPDYEQFF.

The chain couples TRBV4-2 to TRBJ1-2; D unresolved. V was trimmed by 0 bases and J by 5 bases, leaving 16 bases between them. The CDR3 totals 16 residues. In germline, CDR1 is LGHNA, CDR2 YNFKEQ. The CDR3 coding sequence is TGTGCCAGCAGCCAAGATATTCCGCAAAGCCGGTATGGCTACACCTTC. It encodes CASSQDIPQSRYGYTF.

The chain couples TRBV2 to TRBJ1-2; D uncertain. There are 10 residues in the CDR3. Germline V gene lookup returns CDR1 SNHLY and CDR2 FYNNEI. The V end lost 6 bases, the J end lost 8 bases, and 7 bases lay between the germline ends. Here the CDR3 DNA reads TGTGCCAGCAGGGCTCGCGGCTACACCTTC. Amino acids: CASRARGYTF. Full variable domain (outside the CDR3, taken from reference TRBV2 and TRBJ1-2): EPEVTQTPSHQVTQMGQEVILRCVPISNHLYFYWYRQILGQKVEFLVSFYNNEISEKSEIFDDQFSVERPDGSNFTLKIRSTKLEDSAMYFCASRARGYTFGSGTRLTVV.

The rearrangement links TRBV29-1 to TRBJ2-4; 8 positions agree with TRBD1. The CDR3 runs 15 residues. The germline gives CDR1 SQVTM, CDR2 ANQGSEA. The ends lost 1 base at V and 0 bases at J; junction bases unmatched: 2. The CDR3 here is CSVEGGQGAKNIQYF. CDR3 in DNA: TGCAGCGTTGAAGGTGGACAGGGAGCCAAAAACATTCAGTACTTC.

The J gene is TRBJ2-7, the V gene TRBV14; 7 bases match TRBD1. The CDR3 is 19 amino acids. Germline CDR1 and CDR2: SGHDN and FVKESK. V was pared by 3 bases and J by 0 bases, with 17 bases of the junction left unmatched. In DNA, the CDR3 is TGTGCCAGCAGCCATCGCGCCCGACAGGGCTCCTCTAGCTCCTACGAGCAGTACTTC. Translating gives CASSHRARQGSSSSYEQYF.

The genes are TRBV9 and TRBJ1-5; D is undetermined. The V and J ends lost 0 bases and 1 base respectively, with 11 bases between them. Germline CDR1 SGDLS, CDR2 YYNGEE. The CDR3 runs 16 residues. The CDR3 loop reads CASSVVAPGSNQPQHF. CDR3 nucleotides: TGTGCCAGCAGCGTAGTAGCCCCCGGGAGCAATCAGCCCCAGCATTTT.

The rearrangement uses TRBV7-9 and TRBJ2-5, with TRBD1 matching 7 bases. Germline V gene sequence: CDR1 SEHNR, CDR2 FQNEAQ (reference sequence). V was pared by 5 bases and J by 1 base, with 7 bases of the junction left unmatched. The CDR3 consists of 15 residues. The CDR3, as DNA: TGTGCCAGCAGCCATATCCGGGACAGCCAAGAGACCCAGTACTTC. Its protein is CASSHIRDSQETQYF.

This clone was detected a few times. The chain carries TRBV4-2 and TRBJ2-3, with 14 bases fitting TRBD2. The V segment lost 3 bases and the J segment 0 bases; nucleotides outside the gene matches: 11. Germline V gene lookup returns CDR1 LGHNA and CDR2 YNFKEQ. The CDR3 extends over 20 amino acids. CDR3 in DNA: TGTGCCAGCAGCCAGGATGGGACTAGCGGGAGTGTTAGGAGCACAGATACGCAGTATTTT. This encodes CASSQDGTSGSVRSTDTQYF.

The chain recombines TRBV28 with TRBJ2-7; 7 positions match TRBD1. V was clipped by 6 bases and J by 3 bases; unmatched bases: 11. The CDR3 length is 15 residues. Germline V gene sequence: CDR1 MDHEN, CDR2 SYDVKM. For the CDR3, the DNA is TGTGCCAGCAGACCAGGACAGGATAAATACTACGAGCAGTACTTC. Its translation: CASRPGQDKYYEQYF.

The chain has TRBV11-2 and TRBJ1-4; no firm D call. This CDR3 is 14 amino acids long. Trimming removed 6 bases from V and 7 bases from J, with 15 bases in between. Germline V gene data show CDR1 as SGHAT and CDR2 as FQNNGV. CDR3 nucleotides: TGTGCCAGCAGGCGCCCGAGAGAGGGTGAAAAACTGTTTTTT. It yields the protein CASRRPREGEKLFF.

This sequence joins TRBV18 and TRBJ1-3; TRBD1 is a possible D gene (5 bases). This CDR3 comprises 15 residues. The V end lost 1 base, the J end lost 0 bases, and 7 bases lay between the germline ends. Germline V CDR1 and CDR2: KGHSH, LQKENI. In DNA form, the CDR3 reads TGTGCCAGCTCACCACGCAGGGACTCTGGAAACACCATATATTTT. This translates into CASSPRRDSGNTIYF. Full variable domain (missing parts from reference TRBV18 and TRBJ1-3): NAGVMQNPRHLVRRRGQEARLRCSPMKGHSHVYWYRQLPEEGLKFMVYLQKENIIDESGMPKERFSAEFPKEGPSILRIQQVVRGDSAAYFCASSPRRDSGNTIYFGEGSWLTVV.

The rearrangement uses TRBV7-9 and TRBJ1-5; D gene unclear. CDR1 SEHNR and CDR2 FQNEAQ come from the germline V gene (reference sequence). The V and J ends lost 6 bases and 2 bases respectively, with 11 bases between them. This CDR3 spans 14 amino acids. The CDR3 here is CASSRGVGNQPQHF. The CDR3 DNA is TGTGCCAGCAGTCGGGGAGTCGGCAATCAGCCCCAGCATTTT.

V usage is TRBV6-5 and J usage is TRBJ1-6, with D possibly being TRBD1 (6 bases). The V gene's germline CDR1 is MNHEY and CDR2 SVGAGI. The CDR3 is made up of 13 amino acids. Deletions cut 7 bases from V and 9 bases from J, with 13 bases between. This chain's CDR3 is CASTTGRGSPLHF. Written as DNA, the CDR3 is TGTGCCAGCACTACAGGGAGGGGTTCACCCCTCCACTTT.

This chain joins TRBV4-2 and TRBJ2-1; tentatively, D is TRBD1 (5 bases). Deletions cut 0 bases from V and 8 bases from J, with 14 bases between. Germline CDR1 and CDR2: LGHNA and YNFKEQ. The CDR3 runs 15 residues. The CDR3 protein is CASSQDEVRRDEQFF. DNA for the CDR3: TGTGCCAGCAGCCAAGATGAGGTCCGCAGGGATGAGCAGTTCTTC.

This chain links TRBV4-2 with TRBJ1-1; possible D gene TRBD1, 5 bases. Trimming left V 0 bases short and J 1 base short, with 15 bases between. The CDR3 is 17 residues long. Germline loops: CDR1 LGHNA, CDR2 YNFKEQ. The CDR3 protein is CASSQDALVRGNTEAFF. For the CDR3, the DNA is TGTGCCAGCAGCCAAGATGCTCTAGTAAGGGGGAACACTGAAGCTTTCTTT.